The 28 T cell receptor beta chains below come from one sample, sequenced in a study of monozygotic twins with inflammatory bowel disease. TCRdb reprocessed the 5' RACE reads, with one entry per CDR3 protein and no DNA. This sample's table reports more than 300,000 distinct CDR3 sequences. The source material was blood. The source is a human donor with ulcerative colitis or Crohn's disease, or a healthy co-twin of an affected twin (not recorded which).

J is TRBJ2-5 and V is TRBV7-2. Germline V gene lookup returns CDR1 SGHTA and CDR2 FQGNSA. This CDR3 has 12 amino acids. CDR3 loop: CASSQGGETQYF.

The chain uses TRBV19 and TRBJ1-1. The CDR3 extends over 16 amino acids. Germline V lookup: CDR1 LNHDA, CDR2 SQIVND (reference sequence). This CDR3 reads CASSSRSTSRNTEAFF.

This rearrangement joins TRBV20-1 to TRBJ1-1; TCRdb reports TRBD1, a call that lacks DNA to check it against. This CDR3 is built from 15 residues. Germline V gene sequence: CDR1 DFQATT, CDR2 SNEGSKA (reference sequence). CDR3 loop: CSAKPLDRTNTEAFF.

The CDR3 loop reads CASSLLGQEGQPQHF. The gene calls are TRBV28 and TRBJ1-5; lacking DNA, the TRBD1 call made by TCRdb goes unchecked. Germline V lookup: CDR1 MDHEN, CDR2 SYDVKM. CDR3 size: 15 residues.

J is TRBJ2-7 and V is TRBV12-3 or TRBV12-4; the D gene TCRdb calls, TRBD2, cannot be checked with no DNA. The CDR3 contains 12 residues. CDR3 protein: CASSGGAYEQYF.

This chain connects TRBV28 to TRBJ2-4. The CDR3 has 13 amino acids. Germline V CDR1 and CDR2: MDHEN, SYDVKM. CDR3 in amino acids: CASSFGRLNIQYF.

The rearrangement joins TRBV5-6 to TRBJ2-1; TCRdb's D call, TRBD2, is unchecked because there is no DNA. The CDR3 has 18 residues. Germline assignment: CDR1 SGHDT and CDR2 YYEEEE. CDR3 residues: CASSLVAGAVLSGNEQFF. The entire variable domain, with the rest obtained from reference TRBV5-6 and TRBJ2-1, is as follows: DAGVTQSPTHLIKTRGQQVTLRCSPKSGHDTVSWYQQALGQGPQFIFQYYEEEERQRGNFPDRFSGHQFPNYSSELNVNALLLGDSALYLCASSLVAGAVLSGNEQFFGPGTRLTVL.

The V gene is TRBV29-1, the J gene TRBJ2-7; the TCRdb call, TRBD1, lacks DNA for checking. Germline loops: CDR1 SQVTM, CDR2 ANQGSEA. The CDR3 runs 12 residues. CDR3 sequence reads: CSVERDGYEQYF.

The V and J genes are TRBV2 and TRBJ1-5; TCRdb's D call of TRBD1 is untestable without DNA. CDR3 length: 14 residues. CDR1 is SNHLY, CDR2 FYNNEI, per germline. CDR3 amino acids: CASSENGANQPQHF. Full variable domain (rest looked up from reference TRBV2 and TRBJ1-5): EPEVTQTPSHQVTQMGQEVILRCVPISNHLYFYWYRQILGQKVEFLVSFYNNEISEKSEIFDDQFSVERPDGSNFTLKIRSTKLEDSAMYFCASSENGANQPQHFGDGTRLSIL.

CDR3 region: CASSPQEHYEQYF. This sequence joins TRBV18 and TRBJ2-7. The V gene's germline CDR1 is KGHSH and CDR2 LQKENI. The length of the CDR3 is 13 residues.

The chain employs TRBV5-1 and TRBJ1-2; the D call of TRBD1 rests on TCRdb alone, since no DNA is present to check it. Germline V gene lookup returns CDR1 SGHRS and CDR2 YFSETQ. The CDR3 sequence is 14 residues long. The CDR3 loop reads CASSPVGTGFGYTF.

V is TRBV15 and J is TRBJ2-3; TCRdb proposes TRBD2, but this gene call is untestable without DNA. The CDR3 is 15 residues long. Germline CDR1 and CDR2: LNHNV and YYDKDF (reference sequence). CDR3 in amino acids: CATSPLPVDSDTQYF.

The chain employs TRBV24-1 and TRBJ2-2; TCRdb's assignment of TRBD1 cannot be checked, as there is no DNA. The germline CDR1 and CDR2 sequences are KGHDR and SFDVKD. This CDR3 has 15 amino acids. CDR3: CATSDDRSLTGELFF.

The chain recombines TRBV20-1 with TRBJ1-1; TCRdb names TRBD1, which stays unverified in the absence of DNA. This CDR3 is 13 amino acids long. The germline V gene encodes CDR1 DFQATT and CDR2 SNEGSKA (reference sequence). The CDR3: CSAGRGHNTEAFF.

The gene calls are TRBV19 and TRBJ1-1; TCRdb's D call of TRBD1 is untestable without DNA. Germline loops: CDR1 LNHDA, CDR2 SQIVND (reference sequence). This CDR3 has 12 residues. The CDR3: CASSKQGTEAFF.

The chain uses TRBV27 and TRBJ1-5; TCRdb returns TRBD1, unconfirmable since there is no DNA. Germline V gene lookup returns CDR1 MNHEY and CDR2 SMNVEV (reference sequence). The CDR3 spans 14 residues. CDR3 sequence reads: CASQPAGGSQPQHF.

The V and J genes are TRBV7-2 and TRBJ2-2; TCRdb's D call, TRBD1, is unchecked because there is no DNA. The CDR3 is 14 amino acids. Germline V CDR1 and CDR2: SGHTA, FQGNSA. The CDR3 spells CASSSGFYTGELFF.

The V call is TRBV12-3 or TRBV12-4, the J call TRBJ2-3; TCRdb calls TRBD2, which cannot be checked without DNA. There are 13 residues in the CDR3. This CDR3 is CASRETGTDTQYF.

The chain uses TRBV12-3 or TRBV12-4 and TRBJ1-5; the D call of TRBD1 rests on TCRdb alone, since no DNA is present to check it. The CDR3 runs to 19 residues. The CDR3: CASSPSRSGGTGANQPQHF.

This chain links TRBV9 with TRBJ2-3. Germline V gives CDR1 SGDLS, CDR2 YYNGEE. There are 13 residues in the CDR3. The CDR3: CASSAFLTDTQYF.

The V call is TRBV28, the J call TRBJ1-1; the D gene TCRdb calls, TRBD1, cannot be checked with no DNA. Germline CDR1 and CDR2: MDHEN and SYDVKM. The CDR3 covers 16 residues. Here the CDR3 reads CASSLSHQFTNTEAFF.

The chain is built from TRBV29-1 and TRBJ2-7. Germline CDR1 SQVTM, CDR2 ANQGSEA. There are 14 residues in the CDR3. This CDR3 reads CSVADTGGPYEQYF.

This chain connects TRBV7-2 to TRBJ2-3; the D call from TCRdb, TRBD2, cannot be confirmed without DNA. Germline CDR1 SGHTA, CDR2 FQGNSA. The CDR3 loop spans 18 amino acids. The CDR3 region is CASSRAVGLAGGPDTQYF.

This rearrangement joins TRBV20-1 to TRBJ1-1; TCRdb returns TRBD1, unconfirmable since there is no DNA. Germline CDR1 DFQATT, CDR2 SNEGSKA (reference sequence). The CDR3 length is 14 residues. This CDR3 is CSATRQGRVTEAFF.

Here the CDR3 reads CASSFSTGAADEQYF. The V gene is TRBV5-1, the J gene TRBJ2-7; TCRdb calls TRBD1, which cannot be checked without DNA. Germline V CDR1 and CDR2: SGHRS, YFSETQ. The CDR3 is made up of 15 amino acids.

The chain recombines TRBV12-3 or TRBV12-4 with TRBJ2-1. The CDR3 length is 12 residues. The CDR3 protein is CASSIMANEQFF.

The V call is TRBV5-1, the J call TRBJ2-1; TCRdb reports TRBD2, a call that lacks DNA to check it against. The length of the CDR3 is 16 residues. The germline V gene has CDR1 SGHRS and CDR2 YFSETQ. The CDR3 reads CASSESSGAAYNEQFF.

The V and J genes are TRBV29-1 and TRBJ2-7; TCRdb lists TRBD2, though no DNA is available to test this call. The CDR3 runs to 14 residues. CDR1 and CDR2 from the germline V gene are SQVTM and ANQGSEA. CDR3 residues: CSVEDRVRGGEQYF.